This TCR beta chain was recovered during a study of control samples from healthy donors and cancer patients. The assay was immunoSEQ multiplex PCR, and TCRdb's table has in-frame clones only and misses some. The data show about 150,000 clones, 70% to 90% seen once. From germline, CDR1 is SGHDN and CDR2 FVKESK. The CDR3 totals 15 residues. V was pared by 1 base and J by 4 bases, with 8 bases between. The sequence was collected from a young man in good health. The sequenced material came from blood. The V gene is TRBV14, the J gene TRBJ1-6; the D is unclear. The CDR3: CASSQGQMYNSPLHF. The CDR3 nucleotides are TGTGCCAGCAGCCAAGGGCAAATGTATAATTCACCCCTCCACTTT.